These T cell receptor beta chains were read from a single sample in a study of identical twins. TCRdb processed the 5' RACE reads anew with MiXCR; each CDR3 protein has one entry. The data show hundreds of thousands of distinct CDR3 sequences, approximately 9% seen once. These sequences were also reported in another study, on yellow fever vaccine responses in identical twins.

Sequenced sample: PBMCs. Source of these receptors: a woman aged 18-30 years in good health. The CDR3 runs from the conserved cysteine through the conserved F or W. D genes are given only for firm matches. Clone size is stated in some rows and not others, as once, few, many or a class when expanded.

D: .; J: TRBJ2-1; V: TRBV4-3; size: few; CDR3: CASSQEPQGGEQFF; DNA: TGCGCCAGCAGCCAAGAGCCCCAGGGGGGTGAGCAGTTCTTC
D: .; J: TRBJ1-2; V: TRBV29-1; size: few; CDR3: CSVEDPRGLNYGYTF; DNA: TGCAGCGTTGAAGATCCCCGAGGGCTGAACTATGGCTACACCTTC
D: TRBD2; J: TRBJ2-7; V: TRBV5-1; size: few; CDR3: CASSLASGGSSSYEQYF; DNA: TGCGCCAGCAGCTTGGCTAGCGGTGGGAGTTCGTCCTACGAGCAGTACTTC
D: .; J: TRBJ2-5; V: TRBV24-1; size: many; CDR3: CATSDFSHVTLQETQYF; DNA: TGTGCCACCAGTGATTTTTCGCACGTCACCCTCCAAGAGACCCAGTACTTC
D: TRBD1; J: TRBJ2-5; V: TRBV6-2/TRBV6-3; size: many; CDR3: CASYQGDRYQETQYF; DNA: TGTGCCAGCTACCAAGGGGACAGGTACCAAGAGACCCAGTACTTC
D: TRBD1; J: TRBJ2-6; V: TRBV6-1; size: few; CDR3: CASSGTAGANVLTF; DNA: TGTGCCAGCAGCGGGACAGCTGGGGCCAACGTCCTGACTTTC
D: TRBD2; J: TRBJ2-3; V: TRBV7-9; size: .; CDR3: CASSLGGLADTDTQYF; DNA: TGTGCCAGCAGCTTAGGGGGACTAGCGGACACAGATACGCAGTATTTT
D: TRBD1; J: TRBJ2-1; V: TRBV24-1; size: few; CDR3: CATSDVGQGSRNEQFF; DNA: TGTGCCACCAGTGATGTGGGACAGGGTAGTCGCAATGAGCAGTTCTTC
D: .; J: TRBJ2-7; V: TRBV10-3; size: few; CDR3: CAISESAGTLLSYEQYF; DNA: TGTGCCATCAGTGAGTCCGCCGGGACGCTTTTATCCTACGAGCAGTACTTC
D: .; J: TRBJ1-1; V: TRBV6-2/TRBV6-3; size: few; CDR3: CASSTPGGRAEAFF; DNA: TGTGCCAGCAGCACCCCTGGGGGTAGGGCTGAAGCTTTCTTT
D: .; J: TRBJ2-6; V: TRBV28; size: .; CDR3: CASSTVSSGANVLTF; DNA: TGTGCCAGCAGTACAGTTAGCTCTGGGGCCAACGTCCTGACTTTC
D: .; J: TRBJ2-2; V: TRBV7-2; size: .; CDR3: CASSLVSRIGELFF; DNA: TGTGCCAGCAGCTTAGTGAGCCGGATCGGGGAGCTGTTTTTT
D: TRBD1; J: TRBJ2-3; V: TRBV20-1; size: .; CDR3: CSAAPGQGRADTQYF; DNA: TGCAGTGCTGCCCCAGGACAGGGGAGAGCAGATACGCAGTATTTT
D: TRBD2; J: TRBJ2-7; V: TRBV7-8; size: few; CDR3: CASSLNPSGGSYEQYF; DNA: TGTGCCAGCAGCTTAAATCCATCGGGGGGTTCCTACGAGCAGTACTTC
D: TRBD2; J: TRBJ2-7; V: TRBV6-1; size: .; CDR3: CASRTPGLAKSEQYF; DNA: TGTGCCAGCAGGACTCCGGGACTAGCGAAGTCCGAGCAGTACTTC
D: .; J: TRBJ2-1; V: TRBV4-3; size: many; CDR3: CASSQDRLVTAYNEQFF; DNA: TGCGCCAGCAGCCAAGATAGGCTAGTCACAGCCTACAATGAGCAGTTCTTC
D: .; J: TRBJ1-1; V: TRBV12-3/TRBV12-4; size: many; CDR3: CASSLWGRSTEAFF; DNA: TGTGCCAGCAGTTTATGGGGGCGAAGCACTGAAGCTTTCTTT
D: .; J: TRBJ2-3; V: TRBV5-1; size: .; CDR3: CASSSPPGRQADTQYF; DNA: TGCGCCAGCAGCTCCCCCCCCGGTCGACAGGCAGATACGCAGTATTTT
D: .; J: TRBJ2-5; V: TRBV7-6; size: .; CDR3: CASSASYRAEETQYF; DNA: TGTGCCAGCAGCGCATCCTACAGGGCTGAGGAGACCCAGTACTTC
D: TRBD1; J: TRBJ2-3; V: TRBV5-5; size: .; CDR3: CASSLDRGIADTQYF; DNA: TGTGCCAGCAGCTTGGACAGGGGGATCGCAGATACGCAGTATTTT
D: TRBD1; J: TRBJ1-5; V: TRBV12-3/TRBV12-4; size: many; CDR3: CASSAGTGNQPQHF; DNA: TGTGCCAGCAGCGCCGGGACAGGGAATCAGCCCCAGCATTTT
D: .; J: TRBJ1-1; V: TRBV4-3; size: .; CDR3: CASSQERGMNTEAFF; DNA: TGCGCCAGCAGCCAAGAGAGGGGCATGAACACTGAAGCTTTCTTT
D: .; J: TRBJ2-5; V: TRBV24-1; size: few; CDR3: CATMVAETQYF; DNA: TGTGCCACCATGGTGGCAGAGACCCAGTACTTC
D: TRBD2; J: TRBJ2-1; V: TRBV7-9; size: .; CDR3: CASREGGGGSNEQFF; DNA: TGTGCCAGCAGGGAGGGAGGCGGGGGTTCCAATGAGCAGTTCTTC
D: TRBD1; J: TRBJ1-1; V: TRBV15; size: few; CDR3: CATSRGQGSSEAFF; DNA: TGTGCCACCAGCAGAGGACAGGGGAGCTCTGAAGCTTTCTTT
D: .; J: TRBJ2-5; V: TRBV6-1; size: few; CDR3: CASSRAGIKSWETQYF; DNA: TGTGCCAGCAGTCGGGCCGGGATCAAAAGCTGGGAGACCCAGTACTTC
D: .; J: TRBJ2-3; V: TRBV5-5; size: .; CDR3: CASRLTGGTDTQYF; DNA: TGTGCCAGCAGGTTGACGGGGGGCACAGATACGCAGTATTTT
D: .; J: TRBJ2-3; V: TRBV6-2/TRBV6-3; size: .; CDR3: CASSYSIDSDTQYF; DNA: TGTGCCAGCAGTTACTCGATAGACTCAGATACGCAGTATTTT
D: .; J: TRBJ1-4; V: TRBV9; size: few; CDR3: CASSLLAENNEKLFF; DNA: TGTGCCAGCAGCCTCCTGGCGGAAAATAATGAAAAACTGTTTTTT
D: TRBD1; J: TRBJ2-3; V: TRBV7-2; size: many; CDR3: CASSDQGAWDTQYF; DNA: TGTGCCAGCAGCGATCAGGGGGCGTGGGATACGCAGTATTTT
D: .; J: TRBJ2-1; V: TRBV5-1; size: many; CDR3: CASSLAYKGNNEQFF; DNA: TGCGCCAGCAGCTTGGCGTACAAGGGCAACAATGAGCAGTTCTTC
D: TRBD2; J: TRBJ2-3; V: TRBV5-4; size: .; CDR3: CASSLRVRTAGGPTDTQYF; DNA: TGTGCCAGCAGCTTGAGGGTACGAACAGCGGGGGGCCCCACAGATACGCAGTATTTT
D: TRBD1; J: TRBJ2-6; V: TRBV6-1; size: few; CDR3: CASRGGQVGANVLTF; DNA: TGTGCCAGCCGAGGAGGACAGGTCGGGGCCAACGTCCTGACTTTC
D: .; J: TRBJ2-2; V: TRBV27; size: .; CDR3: CASKELVSPGELFF; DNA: TGTGCCAGCAAAGAACTAGTGTCCCCCGGGGAGCTGTTTTTT
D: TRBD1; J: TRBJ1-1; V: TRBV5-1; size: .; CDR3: CASSSGQVSLNTEAFF; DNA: TGCGCCAGCAGCTCGGGACAGGTTTCTCTGAACACTGAAGCTTTCTTT
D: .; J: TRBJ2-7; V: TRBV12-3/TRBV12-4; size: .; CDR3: CASAIGYEQYF; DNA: TGTGCCAGTGCGATAGGCTACGAGCAGTACTTC
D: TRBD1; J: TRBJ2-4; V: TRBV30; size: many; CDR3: CAWSVQGTLAKNIQYF; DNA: TGTGCCTGGAGTGTACAGGGGACCCTAGCCAAAAACATTCAGTACTTC
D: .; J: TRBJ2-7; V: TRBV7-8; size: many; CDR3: CASSLAQGPYEQYF; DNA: TGCGCCAGCAGCTTGGCGCAGGGACCCTACGAGCAGTACTTC
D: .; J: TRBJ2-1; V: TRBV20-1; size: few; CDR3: CSAEGYNEQFF; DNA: TGCAGTGCAGAGGGGTACAATGAGCAGTTCTTC
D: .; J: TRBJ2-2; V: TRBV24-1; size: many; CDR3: CATSISGELFF; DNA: TGTGCCACCAGTATATCCGGGGAGCTGTTTTTT
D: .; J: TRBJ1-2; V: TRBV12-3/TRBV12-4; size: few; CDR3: CASRGTDGYTF; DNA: TGTGCCAGCAGGGGGACGGATGGCTACACCTTC
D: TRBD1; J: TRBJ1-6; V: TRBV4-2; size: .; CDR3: CASSQEGQGSNGLSPLHF; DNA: TGTGCCAGCAGCCAAGAGGGACAGGGTTCCAACGGCTTGTCACCCCTCCACTTT
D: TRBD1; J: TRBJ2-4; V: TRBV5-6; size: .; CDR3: CASSFADRVADIQYF; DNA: TGTGCCAGCAGCTTTGCGGACAGGGTCGCGGACATTCAGTACTTC
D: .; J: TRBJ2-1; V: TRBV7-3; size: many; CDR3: CASSDFEGGTNEQFF; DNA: TGTGCCAGCAGCGATTTTGAGGGGGGAACCAATGAGCAGTTCTTC
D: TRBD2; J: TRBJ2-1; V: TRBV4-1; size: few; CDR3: CASSQGLAGNTNEQFF; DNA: TGCGCCAGCAGCCAAGGACTAGCGGGAAACACGAATGAGCAGTTCTTC
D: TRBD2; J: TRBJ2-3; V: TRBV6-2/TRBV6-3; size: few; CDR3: CASSYWSGGPTDTQYF; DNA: TGTGCCAGCAGTTACTGGTCGGGAGGCCCCACAGATACGCAGTATTTT
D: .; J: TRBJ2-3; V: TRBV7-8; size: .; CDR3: CASSLVGRGEFPDTQYF; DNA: TGTGCCAGCAGCTTAGTAGGCAGGGGGGAGTTCCCAGATACGCAGTATTTT
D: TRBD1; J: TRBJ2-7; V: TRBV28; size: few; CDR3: CASSSGQVQYEQYF; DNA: TGTGCCAGCAGTTCGGGACAGGTTCAATACGAGCAGTACTTC
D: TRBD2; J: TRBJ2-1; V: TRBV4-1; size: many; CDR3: CASSQVGLAGAGNEQFF; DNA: TGCGCCAGCAGCCAAGTAGGACTAGCGGGAGCGGGCAATGAGCAGTTCTTC
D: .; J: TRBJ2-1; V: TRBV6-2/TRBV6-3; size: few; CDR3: CASSYLPLHRLWGSYNEQFF; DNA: TGTGCCAGCAGTTACCTCCCCTTACATAGACTCTGGGGCTCCTACAATGAGCAGTTCTTC
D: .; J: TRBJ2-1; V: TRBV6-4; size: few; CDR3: CASSFRADYNEQFF; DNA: TGTGCCAGCAGTTTTCGGGCGGACTACAATGAGCAGTTCTTC
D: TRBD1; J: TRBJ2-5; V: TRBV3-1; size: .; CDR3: CASSQELQGQETQYF; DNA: TGTGCCAGCAGCCAAGAATTACAGGGGCAAGAGACCCAGTACTTC
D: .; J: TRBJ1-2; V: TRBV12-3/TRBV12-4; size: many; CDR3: CASSLGDTLATF; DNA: TGTGCCAGCAGTTTGGGCGACACGTTGGCCACCTTC
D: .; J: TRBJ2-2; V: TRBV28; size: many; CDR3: CASSLRSNTGELFF; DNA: TGTGCCAGCAGTTTGCGGTCGAACACCGGGGAGCTGTTTTTT
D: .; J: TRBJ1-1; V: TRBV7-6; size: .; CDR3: CASSLAAYTYEGVNTEAFF; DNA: TGTGCCAGCAGCTTAGCCGCCTACACCTACGAAGGGGTAAACACTGAAGCTTTCTTT
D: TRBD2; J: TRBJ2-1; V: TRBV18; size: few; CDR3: CASSRPGLTDNEQFF; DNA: TGTGCCAGCTCACGACCGGGACTAACCGACAATGAGCAGTTCTTC
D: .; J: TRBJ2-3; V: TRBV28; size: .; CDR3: CASSLRDGNTDTQYF; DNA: TGTGCCAGCAGTCTCCGGGACGGCAACACAGATACGCAGTATTTT
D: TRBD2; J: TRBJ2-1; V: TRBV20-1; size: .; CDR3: CCARTSGGASSYNEQFF; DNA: TGCTGCGCCAGGACTAGCGGGGGGGCCAGCTCCTACAATGAGCAGTTCTTC
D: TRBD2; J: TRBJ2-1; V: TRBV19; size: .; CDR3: CASSISGTSGRREQFF; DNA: TGTGCCAGTAGTATCTCCGGGACTAGCGGGAGAAGGGAGCAGTTCTTC